This is a list of T cell receptor beta chains from one sample in a study of cytomegalovirus exposure and HLA in healthy donors. The protocol was immunoSEQ multiplex PCR, while the TCRdb copy is restricted to in-frame clones and leaves out a portion. The sample spans 30,000 to 50,000 clones; the ten largest clones claim more than 3%. Sequencing was done on a sample of PBMCs. These receptors came from a woman in her 30s in good health and CMV-seropositive. The CDR3 runs from the conserved cysteine through the conserved F or W. Each record gives: J gene, CDR3 length, D gene, V gene, CDR3 protein, CDR3 DNA. A D gene is named only where the DNA matches it firmly.

j_gene: TRBJ2-7; len: 16; d_gene: .; v_gene: TRBV10-2; CDR3aa: CASSESIWPGSYEQYF; CDR3nt: TGCGCCAGCAGTGAGTCGATCTGGCCGGGATCCTACGAGCAGTACTTC
j_gene: TRBJ2-1; len: 15; d_gene: TRBD2; v_gene: TRBV27; CDR3aa: CASSPSGGAFIEQFF; CDR3nt: TGTGCCAGCAGCCCCAGCGGGGGGGCTTTCATTGAGCAGTTCTTC
j_gene: TRBJ2-5; len: 14; d_gene: .; v_gene: TRBV30; CDR3aa: CAWTKTVYQETQYF; CDR3nt: TGTGCCTGGACCAAGACAGTTTACCAAGAGACCCAGTACTTC
j_gene: TRBJ2-7; len: 16; d_gene: TRBD1; v_gene: TRBV6-5; CDR3aa: CASSYSRGTGSYEQYF; CDR3nt: TGTGCCAGCAGTTACTCACGAGGGACAGGCTCCTACGAGCAGTACTTC
j_gene: TRBJ1-1; len: 16; d_gene: .; v_gene: TRBV2; CDR3aa: CASSPRRAGRNTEAFF; CDR3nt: TGTGCCAGCAGCCCCCGGAGGGCAGGGAGGAACACTGAAGCTTTCTTT
j_gene: TRBJ2-1; len: 13; d_gene: .; v_gene: TRBV10-3; CDR3aa: CASADGTFCEQFF; CDR3nt: TGTGCCAGCGCCGACGGGACTTTCTGTGAGCAGTTCTTC
j_gene: TRBJ1-6; len: 14; d_gene: .; v_gene: TRBV19; CDR3aa: CATKQTPYNSPLHF; CDR3nt: TGTGCCACCAAACAGACACCTTATAATTCACCCCTCCACTTT
j_gene: TRBJ2-4; len: 15; d_gene: .; v_gene: TRBV5-1; CDR3aa: CASTPGGRAKNIQYF; CDR3nt: TGCGCCAGCACCCCCGGGGGGCGGGCCAAAAACATTCAGTACTTC
j_gene: TRBJ1-5; len: 15; d_gene: TRBD1; v_gene: TRBV2; CDR3aa: CASTGTGGNNQPQHF; CDR3nt: TGTGCCAGCACCGGGACAGGGGGCAACAATCAGCCCCAGCATTTT
j_gene: TRBJ1-2; len: 13; d_gene: .; v_gene: TRBV5-1; CDR3aa: CAGVQGILYGYTF; CDR3nt: TGCGCCGGAGTACAGGGAATACTCTATGGCTACACCTTC
j_gene: TRBJ2-2; len: 15; d_gene: TRBD1; v_gene: TRBV7-2; CDR3aa: CASSRDRASTGELFF; CDR3nt: TGTGCCAGCAGTCGGGACAGGGCTTCCACCGGGGAGCTGTTTTTT
j_gene: TRBJ2-1; len: 15; d_gene: TRBD2; v_gene: TRBV10-1; CDR3aa: CASSEFGGRDNEQFF; CDR3nt: TGCGCCAGCAGTGAGTTCGGGGGGAGGGACAATGAGCAGTTCTTC
j_gene: TRBJ1-5; len: 14; d_gene: TRBD1; v_gene: TRBV5-6; CDR3aa: CASSWGQSNQPQHF; CDR3nt: TGTGCCAGCAGCTGGGGACAGAGCAATCAGCCCCAGCATTTT
j_gene: TRBJ1-4; len: 15; d_gene: TRBD1; v_gene: TRBV30; CDR3aa: CAWSPGDRVNEKLFF; CDR3nt: TGTGCCTGGAGTCCAGGGGACAGGGTTAATGAAAAACTGTTTTTT
j_gene: TRBJ2-7; len: 12; d_gene: .; v_gene: TRBV10-3; CDR3aa: CAAGEEYYEQYF; CDR3nt: TGTGCCGCCGGGGAAGAGTACTACGAGCAGTACTTC
j_gene: TRBJ2-2; len: 13; d_gene: .; v_gene: TRBV12-2; CDR3aa: CASRSDYTGELFF; CDR3nt: TGTGCAAGTCGCTCCGACTATACCGGGGAGCTGTTTTTT
j_gene: TRBJ2-3; len: 15; d_gene: .; v_gene: TRBV9; CDR3aa: CASSVVGQEGDTQYF; CDR3nt: TGTGCCAGCAGCGTAGTGGGTCAGGAGGGAGATACGCAGTATTTT
j_gene: TRBJ2-3; len: 15; d_gene: .; v_gene: TRBV18; CDR3aa: CASSERQGHQDTQYF; CDR3nt: TGTGCCAGCTCCGAAAGGCAGGGTCATCAAGATACGCAGTATTTT
j_gene: TRBJ2-7; len: 14; d_gene: TRBD1; v_gene: TRBV5-6; CDR3aa: CASAVGQGPYEQYF; CDR3nt: TGTGCCAGCGCGGTGGGACAGGGTCCGTACGAGCAGTACTTC
j_gene: TRBJ2-7; len: 14; d_gene: TRBD1; v_gene: TRBV5-1; CDR3aa: CASSRPGQGSEQYF; CDR3nt: TGCGCCAGCAGCCGTCCGGGACAGGGCTCCGAGCAGTACTTC
j_gene: TRBJ2-3; len: 14; d_gene: .; v_gene: TRBV11-2; CDR3aa: CASSPRTATDTQYF; CDR3nt: TGTGCCAGCAGCCCCCGTACAGCCACAGATACGCAGTATTTT
j_gene: TRBJ1-4; len: 13; d_gene: .; v_gene: TRBV29-1; CDR3aa: CSAWGGSHEKLFF; CDR3nt: TGCAGCGCCTGGGGGGGCTCCCATGAAAAACTGTTTTTT
j_gene: TRBJ1-6; len: 14; d_gene: .; v_gene: TRBV14; CDR3aa: CASSRGVLNSPLHF; CDR3nt: TGTGCCAGCAGCCGGGGAGTTTTGAATTCACCCCTCCACTTT
j_gene: TRBJ1-2; len: 15; d_gene: .; v_gene: TRBV5-1; CDR3aa: CASSLQENRAYGYTF; CDR3nt: TGCGCCAGCAGCTTACAGGAGAATCGGGCCTATGGCTACACCTTC
j_gene: TRBJ1-3; len: 14; d_gene: .; v_gene: TRBV5-6; CDR3aa: CASTPGFSGNTIYF; CDR3nt: TGTGCCAGCACCCCAGGCTTCTCTGGAAACACCATATATTTT
j_gene: TRBJ1-1; len: 15; d_gene: TRBD1; v_gene: TRBV5-1; CDR3aa: CASSSGRGFSDEAFF; CDR3nt: TGCGCCAGCAGCTCCGGCAGGGGGTTCTCCGATGAAGCTTTCTTT
j_gene: TRBJ2-7; len: 17; d_gene: TRBD1; v_gene: TRBV4-1; CDR3aa: CASSREITLGQGSEQYF; CDR3nt: TGCGCCAGCAGCCGAGAGATCACGTTGGGACAGGGAAGCGAGCAGTACTTC
j_gene: TRBJ2-3; len: 16; d_gene: TRBD2; v_gene: TRBV19; CDR3aa: CASSIDWSGGDDTQYF; CDR3nt: TGTGCCAGTAGTATAGATTGGAGCGGGGGCGACGATACGCAGTATTTT
j_gene: TRBJ2-7; len: 16; d_gene: .; v_gene: TRBV7-8; CDR3aa: CASSSDTRLISYEQYF; CDR3nt: TGTGCCAGCAGCTCGGACACACGGCTTATTTCCTACGAGCAGTACTTC
j_gene: TRBJ1-1; len: 15; d_gene: .; v_gene: TRBV7-9; CDR3aa: CASSLGIGRNTEAFF; CDR3nt: TGTGCCAGCAGCTTAGGTATAGGGAGAAACACTGAAGCTTTCTTT
j_gene: TRBJ1-1; len: 15; d_gene: .; v_gene: TRBV19; CDR3aa: CASRQRGVGNTEAFF; CDR3nt: TGTGCCAGTAGGCAACGGGGGGTTGGGAACACTGAAGCTTTCTTT
j_gene: TRBJ1-1; len: 13; d_gene: .; v_gene: TRBV2; CDR3aa: CASNAGPNTEAFF; CDR3nt: TGTGCCAGCAACGCGGGACCGAACACTGAAGCTTTCTTT
j_gene: TRBJ2-1; len: 15; d_gene: TRBD2; v_gene: TRBV5-1; CDR3aa: CASSFFSGAQGEQFF; CDR3nt: TGCGCCAGCAGCTTTTTTAGCGGGGCGCAGGGTGAGCAGTTCTTC
j_gene: TRBJ2-7; len: 14; d_gene: .; v_gene: TRBV5-6; CDR3aa: CASSFGDPSYEQYF; CDR3nt: TGTGCCAGCAGCTTTGGAGACCCCTCCTACGAGCAGTACTTC
j_gene: TRBJ1-5; len: 13; d_gene: .; v_gene: TRBV4-2; CDR3aa: CASSQGGDQPQHF; CDR3nt: TGTGCCAGCAGCCAAGGGGGGGATCAGCCCCAGCATTTT
j_gene: TRBJ1-2; len: 13; d_gene: .; v_gene: TRBV6-1; CDR3aa: CASSEGAGAGYTF; CDR3nt: TGTGCCAGCAGTGAAGGTGCAGGGGCTGGCTACACCTTC
j_gene: TRBJ2-1; len: 16; d_gene: TRBD2; v_gene: TRBV10-2; CDR3aa: CASSEWGLASDNEQFF; CDR3nt: TGCGCCAGCAGTGAGTGGGGACTAGCGAGTGACAATGAGCAGTTCTTC
j_gene: TRBJ2-2; len: 16; d_gene: TRBD1; v_gene: TRBV6-7; CDR3aa: CASSYTRQGYTGELFF; CDR3nt: TGTGCCAGCAGTTACACAAGACAGGGCTACACCGGGGAGCTGTTTTTT
j_gene: TRBJ1-1; len: 14; d_gene: .; v_gene: TRBV30; CDR3aa: CAWSSGGEATEAFF; CDR3nt: TGTGCCTGGAGCTCGGGAGGCGAGGCCACTGAAGCTTTCTTT
j_gene: TRBJ2-3; len: 17; d_gene: .; v_gene: TRBV12-2; CDR3aa: CASRLAPCGGSTDTQYF; CDR3nt: TGTGCAAGTCGCTTAGCGCCTTGCGGGGGGTCCACAGATACGCAGTATTTT
j_gene: TRBJ1-6; len: 16; d_gene: .; v_gene: TRBV4-1; CDR3aa: CASSQPPGSAGSPLHF; CDR3nt: TGCGCCAGCAGCCAACCTCCGGGCTCAGCGGGATCACCCCTCCACTTT
j_gene: TRBJ2-5; len: 18; d_gene: TRBD1; v_gene: TRBV27; CDR3aa: CASSLRTGGAGSQETQYF; CDR3nt: TGTGCCAGCAGCCTCAGGACAGGGGGCGCAGGGAGTCAAGAGACCCAGTACTTC
j_gene: TRBJ2-4; len: 16; d_gene: TRBD2; v_gene: TRBV7-9; CDR3aa: CASSSAGGPSENIQYF; CDR3nt: TGTGCCAGCAGCTCCGCGGGGGGGCCAAGTGAAAACATTCAGTACTTC
j_gene: TRBJ1-6; len: 12; d_gene: .; v_gene: TRBV12-5; CDR3aa: CASGLLNSPLHF; CDR3nt: TGTGCTAGTGGTCTCCTTAATTCACCCCTCCACTTT
j_gene: TRBJ2-5; len: 13; d_gene: .; v_gene: TRBV5-1; CDR3aa: CASKRSTRETQYF; CDR3nt: TGCGCCAGCAAACGCTCGACAAGAGAGACCCAGTACTTC
j_gene: TRBJ1-1; len: 13; d_gene: TRBD1; v_gene: TRBV7-2; CDR3aa: CASSTTGIPEAFF; CDR3nt: TGTGCCAGCAGCACGACAGGGATCCCCGAAGCTTTCTTT
j_gene: TRBJ2-4; len: 17; d_gene: .; v_gene: TRBV21-1; CDR3aa: CASSKARTGPLKNIQYF; CDR3nt: TGTGCCAGCAGCAAAGCGAGGACAGGTCCCCTCAAAAACATTCAGTACTTC
j_gene: TRBJ1-2; len: 14; d_gene: TRBD1; v_gene: TRBV9; CDR3aa: CASSSRTGYYGYTF; CDR3nt: TGTGCCAGCAGCTCCCGGACAGGGTACTATGGCTACACCTTC
j_gene: TRBJ1-1; len: 14; d_gene: .; v_gene: TRBV5-1; CDR3aa: CASNIGGLDTEAFF; CDR3nt: TGCGCCAGCAACATAGGGGGTTTAGACACTGAAGCTTTCTTT
j_gene: TRBJ2-2; len: 13; d_gene: TRBD1; v_gene: TRBV6-4; CDR3aa: CASSAGGTGELFF; CDR3nt: TGTGCCAGCAGCGCAGGGGGCACCGGGGAGCTGTTTTTT
j_gene: TRBJ2-7; len: 18; d_gene: TRBD2; v_gene: TRBV28; CDR3aa: CASSLILAGGVPGYEQYF; CDR3nt: TGTGCCAGCAGTTTAATTCTAGCGGGGGGCGTTCCCGGCTACGAGCAGTACTTC
j_gene: TRBJ2-1; len: 15; d_gene: .; v_gene: TRBV7-6; CDR3aa: CASSSRESSYNEQFF; CDR3nt: TGTGCCAGCAGCTCACGGGAGTCTTCCTACAATGAGCAGTTCTTC
j_gene: TRBJ2-7; len: 14; d_gene: .; v_gene: TRBV27; CDR3aa: CASSSSSGAYEQYF; CDR3nt: TGTGCCAGCAGTTCCTCGTCGGGGGCCTACGAGCAGTACTTC
j_gene: TRBJ1-1; len: 15; d_gene: TRBD1; v_gene: TRBV6-1; CDR3aa: CASSTHYRGQTEAFF; CDR3nt: TGTGCCAGCAGCACCCATTACAGGGGACAAACTGAAGCTTTCTTT
j_gene: TRBJ2-7; len: 14; d_gene: .; v_gene: TRBV5-6; CDR3aa: CASSVDSHGNEQYF; CDR3nt: TGTGCCAGCAGCGTTGACTCCCACGGAAACGAGCAGTACTTC